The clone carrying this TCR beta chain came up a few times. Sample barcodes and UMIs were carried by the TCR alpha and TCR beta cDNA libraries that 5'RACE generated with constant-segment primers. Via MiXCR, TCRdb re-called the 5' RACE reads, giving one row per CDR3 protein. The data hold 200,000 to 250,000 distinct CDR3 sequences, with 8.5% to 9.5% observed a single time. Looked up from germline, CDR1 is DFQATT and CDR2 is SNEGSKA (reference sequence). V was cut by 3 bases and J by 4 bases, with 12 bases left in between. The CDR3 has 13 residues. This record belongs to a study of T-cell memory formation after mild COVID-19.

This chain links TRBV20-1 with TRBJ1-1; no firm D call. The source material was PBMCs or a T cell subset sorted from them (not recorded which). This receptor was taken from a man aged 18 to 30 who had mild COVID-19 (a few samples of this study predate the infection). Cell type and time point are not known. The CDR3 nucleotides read TGCAGTGCTAGGCGGGGATCGGGCACTGAAGCTTTCTTT. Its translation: CSARRGSGTEAFF.